A single sample gave rise to the 24 T cell receptor beta chains below, sequenced in a study of shared clonotypes between healthy human individuals. Produced via immunoSEQ multiplex PCR; TCRdb's table is partial and in-frame only. The sample has 2 million to 2.5 million clones; roughly 95% are singletons. Sequenced input: naive CD4+ T cells sorted from blood. Stated subset: CD45RA+ positively selected. These receptor sequences come from a man between 18 and 29 years old in good health.

The chain combines TRBV6-5 with TRBJ2-5; D is unclear. CDR1 is MNHEY, CDR2 SVGAGI, per germline. V lost 4 bases and J lost 0, with 3 bases in between. This CDR3 is 12 amino acids long. The CDR3 nucleotides read TGTGCCAGCAGTTCAGACCAAGAGACCCAGTACTTC. Translated: CASSSDQETQYF.

The chain recombines TRBV7-9 with TRBJ1-2; D unclear. Germline lookup yields CDR1 SEHNR and CDR2 FQNEAQ (reference sequence). There are 11 residues in the CDR3. The germline V and J ends were trimmed by 1 base and 3 bases, with 0 bases remaining between them. The CDR3 nucleotides read TGTGCCAGCAGCTTAGACTATGGCTACACCTTC. Amino acid sequence: CASSLDYGYTF.

CDR3 nucleotides: TGTGCCAGCAGCTTAGGGGTAGCTGGGGGTGAGCAGTTCTTC. As protein: CASSLGVAGGEQFF. The chain is built from TRBV5-4 and TRBJ2-1; D could derive from TRBD1 or TRBD2 (5 bases each). This CDR3 is 14 amino acids long. Germline values: CDR1 SGHNT, CDR2 YYREEE (reference sequence). V was trimmed by 2 bases and J by 9 bases, leaving 15 bases between them.

Here the CDR3 reads CASSPGLGEQYF. The CDR3 region has the DNA TGCGCCAGCAGCCCAGGGCTCGGGGAGCAGTACTTC. The chain recombines TRBV5-1 with TRBJ2-7; TRBD1 is a possible D gene (5 bases). V lost 4 bases to trimming and J lost 7 bases, with 12 bases between them. Germline V gives CDR1 SGHRS, CDR2 YFSETQ. The CDR3 totals 12 residues.

The chain uses TRBV7-9 and TRBJ2-5; tentative D call: TRBD1 (5 bases). Per germline, CDR1 SEHNR and CDR2 FQNEAQ (reference sequence). The CDR3 has 15 residues. The V end lost 2 bases, the J end lost 2 bases, and 12 bases lay between the germline ends. CDR3 sequence (DNA): TGTGCCAGCAGCTTATCCGAGACAGTTCAAGAGACCCAGTACTTC. It encodes CASSLSETVQETQYF.

The J gene is TRBJ2-3, the V gene TRBV29-1; D may be TRBD2 (5 bases). The CDR3 covers 10 residues. V shed 4 bases and J shed 7 bases, with 6 bases lying between them. CDR1 is SQVTM, CDR2 ANQGSEA, per germline. CDR3 protein: CSVGENTQYF. CDR3 coding DNA: TGCAGCGTTGGGGAGAATACGCAGTATTTT.

The chain is built from TRBV29-1 and TRBJ2-7; TRBD1 is a possible D gene (6 bases). V lost 7 bases to trimming and J lost 2 bases, with 18 bases between them. Per germline, CDR1 SQVTM and CDR2 ANQGSEA. This CDR3 contains 14 residues. CDR3 coding DNA: TGCAGCGCTATCCGGGACACAAACACCTACGAGCAGTACTTC. Amino acids: CSAIRDTNTYEQYF.

This clone is a singleton in its sample. This chain links TRBV19 with TRBJ2-6; 7 positions agree with TRBD1. Germline values: CDR1 LNHDA, CDR2 SQIVND (reference sequence). The CDR3 is 16 amino acids. Trimming removed 1 base from V and 3 bases from J; junction bases left unmatched: 3. The chain's CDR3 is CASSIGQGVGANVLTF. As DNA, the CDR3 is TGTGCCAGTAGTATAGGGCAGGGGGTTGGGGCCAACGTCCTGACTTTC.

V gene TRBV5-1 combines with J gene TRBJ2-1; TRBD1 aligns across 9 bases. The V segment lost 0 bases and the J segment 7 bases; nucleotides outside the gene matches: 8. Germline loops: CDR1 SGHRS, CDR2 YFSETQ. This CDR3 region has 16 residues. The CDR3 nucleotides are TGCGCCAGCAGCTTGGCGGCGACAGGGGGTGGGAATGAGCAGTTCTTC. Translating gives CASSLAATGGGNEQFF.

The chain has TRBV28 and TRBJ1-3; D is ambiguous. Between the trimmed V and J ends, which lost 7 bases and 4 bases, there was a span of 11 bases. Germline CDR1 MDHEN, CDR2 SYDVKM. The CDR3 totals 13 residues. The CDR3: CASTQNVGNTIYF. The DNA of the CDR3 is TGTGCCAGCACCCAGAACGTGGGAAACACCATATATTTT.

On this clone itself: Other DNA sequences within the sample encode an identical CDR3. The chain combines TRBV2 with TRBJ1-6; 8 bases agree with TRBD1. CDR3 length equals 14 residues. After removal of 6 bases from V and 7 bases from J, the junction contained 5 bases not matched to a gene. CDR1 SNHLY and CDR2 FYNNEI come from the germline V gene. This CDR3 reads CASSRTGSNSPLHF. Here the CDR3 DNA reads TGTGCCAGCAGCCGGACAGGGTCCAATTCACCCCTCCACTTT.

This rearrangement joins TRBV5-1 to TRBJ2-7, with D perhaps being TRBD1 or TRBD2 (5 bases each). V was pared by 0 bases and J by 7 bases, with 14 bases between. The CDR3 covers 14 residues. From germline, CDR1 is SGHRS and CDR2 YFSETQ. The CDR3 coding sequence is TGCGCCAGCAGCTTGGCGTCCGAGGGGATGGAGCAGTACTTC. Residues: CASSLASEGMEQYF.

This clone was detected once. V usage is TRBV7-9 and J usage is TRBJ1-1; D remains ambiguous. Trimming shortened V by 2 bases and J by 8 bases, and 9 bases separated the two germline ends. The CDR3 has 12 amino acids. The germline gives CDR1 SEHNR, CDR2 FQNEAQ (reference sequence). CDR3 protein: CASSLIGVEAFF. In DNA, the CDR3 is TGTGCCAGCAGCTTAATTGGCGTAGAAGCTTTCTTT.

The genes are TRBV2 and TRBJ2-1; 8 bases match TRBD1. The CDR3 is 13 amino acids. The ends lost 9 bases at V and 3 bases at J; junction bases unmatched: 4. Germline V lookup: CDR1 SNHLY, CDR2 FYNNEI. Here the CDR3 DNA reads TGTGCCAGTGAACAGGGGGGCTACAATGAGCAGTTCTTC. Its translation is CASEQGGYNEQFF. Together with reference TRBV2 and TRBJ2-1, the CDR3 gives the full variable domain: EPEVTQTPSHQVTQMGQEVILRCVPISNHLYFYWYRQILGQKVEFLVSFYNNEISEKSEIFDDQFSVERPDGSNFTLKIRSTKLEDSAMYFCASEQGGYNEQFFGPGTRLTVL.

This clone has a single count. This chain uses TRBV5-1 with TRBJ2-5, with 13 bases lining up with TRBD2. The germline V gene has CDR1 SGHRS and CDR2 YFSETQ. V lost 4 bases, J lost 0 bases, and 9 bases stayed unmatched. The CDR3 loop spans 18 amino acids. The CDR3 sequence is CASSVGGLAGTYQETQYF. CDR3 bases: TGCGCCAGCAGCGTAGGGGGACTAGCGGGGACGTACCAAGAGACCCAGTACTTC.

CDR3 amino acids: CSAIRVGGYTF. In DNA form, the CDR3 reads TGCAGTGCTATCAGGGTTGGAGGCTACACCTTC. The rearrangement uses TRBV20-1 and TRBJ1-2; tentative D call: TRBD1 (5 bases). This CDR3 comprises 11 residues. From germline, CDR1 is DFQATT and CDR2 SNEGSKA (reference sequence). Trimming removed 4 bases from V and 8 bases from J, with 11 bases in between.

Note on this clone: At one end the junction does not follow the germline gene, possibly because of a read error. The CDR3: CATSREGLLDRVF. CDR3 sequence (DNA): TGTGCCACCAGCAGAGAGGGGCTTCTGGATAGGGTCTTC. V gene TRBV15 combines with J gene TRBJ2-1; TRBD1 might be the D (5 bases). CDR3 length equals 13 residues. Germline V gene sequence: CDR1 LNHNV, CDR2 YYDKDF (reference sequence). Supplemented by reference TRBV15 and TRBJ2-1, the full variable domain reads DAMVIQNPRYQVTQFGKPVTLSCSQTLNHNVMYWYQQKSSQAPKLLFHYYDKDFNNEADTPDNFQSRRPNTSFCFLDIRSPGLGDTAMYLCATSREGLLDRVFGPGTRLTVL.

The table lists this clone with a few counts. V is TRBV28 and J is TRBJ1-5; 8 nucleotides match TRBD1. Germline V CDR1 and CDR2: MDHEN, SYDVKM. This CDR3 has 15 residues. The junction had 8 bases not matched to a gene; V was cut back by 2 bases and J by 8 bases. The CDR3 DNA sequence: TGTGCCAGCAGTTTAAGGGACAGGCCCTTGGAGCCCCAGCATTTT. As protein: CASSLRDRPLEPQHF.

The chain joins TRBV6-6 to TRBJ2-7; no firm D call. Germline lookup yields CDR1 MNHNY and CDR2 SVGAGI (reference sequence). Deletions cut 5 bases from V and 0 bases from J, with 11 bases between. The CDR3 has 14 residues. CDR3 amino acids: CASSPRRYSYEQYF. The CDR3 DNA sequence: TGTGCCAGCAGTCCACGGCGGTACTCCTACGAGCAGTACTTC.

V gene TRBV30 combines with J gene TRBJ1-1; D not certain. Trimming shortened V by 0 bases and J by 0 bases, and 8 bases separated the two germline ends. This CDR3 region has 14 residues. CDR1 GTSNPN and CDR2 SVGIG come from the germline V gene (reference sequence). CDR3 nucleotide sequence: TGTGCCTGGAGTGTTAGAATCATGAACACTGAAGCTTTCTTT. Residues: CAWSVRIMNTEAFF.

The chain combines TRBV19 with TRBJ2-5, with D tentatively TRBD2 (6 bases). The V end was cut by 4 bases, the J end by 4 bases, with 16 bases between. Germline V lookup: CDR1 LNHDA, CDR2 SQIVND (reference sequence). This CDR3 has 15 amino acids. This CDR3 reads CASSRVGTVGETQYF. For the CDR3, the DNA is TGTGCCAGTAGTAGAGTCGGGACTGTTGGAGAGACCCAGTACTTC.

The chain employs TRBV7-2 and TRBJ2-3; no clear D. Germline loops: CDR1 SGHTA, CDR2 FQGNSA. With 5 bases removed from V and 4 bases from J, the gap between germline ends came to 10 bases. The CDR3 is 13 amino acids. This CDR3 reads CASSKQFADTQYF. Here the CDR3 DNA reads TGTGCCAGCAGCAAACAATTCGCAGATACGCAGTATTTT.

The J gene is TRBJ2-3, the V gene TRBV7-9; D gene ambiguous. This CDR3 has 15 residues. Trimming left V 0 bases short and J 1 base short, with 8 bases between. Germline V gives CDR1 SEHNR, CDR2 FQNEAQ (reference sequence). CDR3 DNA: TGTGCCAGCAGCTTAGCAGTTACCCGCACAGATACGCAGTATTTT. Residues: CASSLAVTRTDTQYF.

This clone appeared once. The gene calls are TRBV11-3 and TRBJ2-7; D is uncertain. Deletions cut 7 bases from V and 0 bases from J, with 13 bases between. CDR1 is SGHNT and CDR2 is YENEEA in the germline V gene. The CDR3 is 14 residues long. The CDR3 here is CASNGPRFSYEQYF. The CDR3 DNA follows: TGTGCCAGCAATGGTCCACGGTTCTCCTACGAGCAGTACTTC.